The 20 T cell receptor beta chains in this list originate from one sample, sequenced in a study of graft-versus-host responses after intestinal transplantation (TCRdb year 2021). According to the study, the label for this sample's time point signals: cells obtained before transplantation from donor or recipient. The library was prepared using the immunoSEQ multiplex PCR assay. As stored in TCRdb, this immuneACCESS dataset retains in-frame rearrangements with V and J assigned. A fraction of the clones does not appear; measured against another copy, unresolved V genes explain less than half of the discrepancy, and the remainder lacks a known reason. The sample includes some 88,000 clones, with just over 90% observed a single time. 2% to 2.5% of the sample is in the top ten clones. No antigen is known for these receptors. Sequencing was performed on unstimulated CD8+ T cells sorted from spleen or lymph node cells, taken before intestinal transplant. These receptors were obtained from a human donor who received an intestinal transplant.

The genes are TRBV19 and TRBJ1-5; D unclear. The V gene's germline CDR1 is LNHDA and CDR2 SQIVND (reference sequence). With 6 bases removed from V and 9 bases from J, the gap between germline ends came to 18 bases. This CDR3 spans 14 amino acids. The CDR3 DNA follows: TGTGCCAGTAGAAACCCAGAGGCCCCCAGGCCCCAGCATTTT. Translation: CASRNPEAPRPQHF.

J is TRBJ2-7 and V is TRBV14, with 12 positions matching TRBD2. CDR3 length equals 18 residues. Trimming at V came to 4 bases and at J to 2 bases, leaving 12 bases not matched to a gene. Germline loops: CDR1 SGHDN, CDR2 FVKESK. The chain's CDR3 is CASSRGTSGPLSAYEQYF. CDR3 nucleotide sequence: TGTGCCAGCAGCCGCGGGACTAGCGGGCCACTCAGCGCCTACGAGCAGTACTTC.

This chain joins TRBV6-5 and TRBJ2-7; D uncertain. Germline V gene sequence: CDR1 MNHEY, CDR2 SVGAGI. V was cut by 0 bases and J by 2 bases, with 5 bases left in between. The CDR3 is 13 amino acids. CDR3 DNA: TGTGCCAGCAGTTACTCCCGGGCCTACGAGCAGTACTTC. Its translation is CASSYSRAYEQYF.

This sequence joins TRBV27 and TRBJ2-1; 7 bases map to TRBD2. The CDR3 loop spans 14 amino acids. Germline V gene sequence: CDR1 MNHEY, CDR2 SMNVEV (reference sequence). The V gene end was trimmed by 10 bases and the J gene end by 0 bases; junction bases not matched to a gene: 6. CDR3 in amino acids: CATTTSASYNEQFF. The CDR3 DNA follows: TGTGCCACCACTACTAGCGCCTCCTACAATGAGCAGTTCTTC.

CDR3 sequence: CASSMAGVAEELFF. The CDR3 DNA is TGTGCCAGTAGTATGGCAGGGGTGGCCGAGGAGCTGTTTTTT. The chain combines TRBV19 with TRBJ2-2; tentative D call: TRBD1 (6 bases). The CDR3 sequence is 14 residues long. V lost 3 bases, J lost 10 bases, and 15 bases lay in between. Germline lookup yields CDR1 LNHDA and CDR2 SQIVND (reference sequence). Looking up the rest from reference TRBV19 and TRBJ2-2 gives the full variable domain: DGGITQSPKYLFRKEGQNVTLSCEQNLNHDAMYWYRQDPGQGLRLIYYSQIVNDFQKGDIAEGYSVSREKKESFPLTVTSAQKNPTAFYLCASSMAGVAEELFFGEGSRLTVL.

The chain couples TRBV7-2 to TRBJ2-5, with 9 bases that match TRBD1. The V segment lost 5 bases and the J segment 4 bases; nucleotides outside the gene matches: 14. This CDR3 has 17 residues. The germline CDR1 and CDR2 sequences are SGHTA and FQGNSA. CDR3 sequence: CASSLPFTGGVGETQYF. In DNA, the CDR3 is TGTGCCAGCAGCCTACCCTTCACAGGGGGCGTTGGAGAGACCCAGTACTTC.

CDR3 residues: CSILEEQGNTGELFF. The CDR3, as DNA: TGCAGCATATTGGAGGAACAGGGGAACACCGGGGAGCTGTTTTTT. The gene calls are TRBV29-1 and TRBJ2-2; the D gene is possibly TRBD1 (6 bases). The CDR3 has 15 amino acids. Germline V CDR1 and CDR2: SQVTM, ANQGSEA. The V gene lost 8 bases and the J gene lost 1 base, with 17 bases spanning the gap.

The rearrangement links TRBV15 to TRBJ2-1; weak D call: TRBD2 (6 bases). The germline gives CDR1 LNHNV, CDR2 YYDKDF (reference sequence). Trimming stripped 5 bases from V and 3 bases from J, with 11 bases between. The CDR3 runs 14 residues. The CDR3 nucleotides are TGTGCCACCAGCCACCAGGGAGGCTACAATGAGCAGTTCTTC. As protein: CATSHQGGYNEQFF.

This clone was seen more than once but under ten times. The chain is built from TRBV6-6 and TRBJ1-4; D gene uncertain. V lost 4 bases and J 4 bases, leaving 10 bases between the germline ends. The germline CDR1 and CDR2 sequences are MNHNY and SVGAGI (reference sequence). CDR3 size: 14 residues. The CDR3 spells CASSSEQLNEKLFF. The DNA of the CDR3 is TGTGCCAGCAGTTCGGAACAGCTTAATGAAAAACTGTTTTTT.

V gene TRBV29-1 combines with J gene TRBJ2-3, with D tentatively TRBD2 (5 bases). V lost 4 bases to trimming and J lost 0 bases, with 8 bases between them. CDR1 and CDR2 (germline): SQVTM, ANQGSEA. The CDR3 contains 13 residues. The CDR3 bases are TGCAGCGTTGTGGAGGTTAGCACAGATACGCAGTATTTT. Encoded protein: CSVVEVSTDTQYF.

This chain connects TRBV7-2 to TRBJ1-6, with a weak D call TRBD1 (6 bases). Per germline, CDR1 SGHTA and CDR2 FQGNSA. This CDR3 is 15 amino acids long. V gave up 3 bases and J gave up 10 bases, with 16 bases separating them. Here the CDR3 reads CASSLVQGIRSPLHF. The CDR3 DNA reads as TGTGCCAGCAGCTTGGTCCAGGGGATTAGATCACCCCTCCACTTT.

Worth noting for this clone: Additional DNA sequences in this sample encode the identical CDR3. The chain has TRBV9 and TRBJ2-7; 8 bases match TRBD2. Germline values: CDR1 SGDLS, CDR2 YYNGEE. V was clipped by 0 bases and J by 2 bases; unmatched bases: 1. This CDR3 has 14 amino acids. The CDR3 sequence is CASSVGGGTYEQYF. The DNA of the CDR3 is TGTGCCAGCAGCGTAGGCGGGGGGACCTACGAGCAGTACTTC.

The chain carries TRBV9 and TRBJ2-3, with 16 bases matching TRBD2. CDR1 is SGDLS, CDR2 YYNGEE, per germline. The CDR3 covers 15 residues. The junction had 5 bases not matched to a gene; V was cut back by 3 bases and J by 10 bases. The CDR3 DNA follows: TGTGCCAGCAGCGATGGGACTAGCGGGGGGGGACCGCAGTATTTT. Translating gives CASSDGTSGGGPQYF. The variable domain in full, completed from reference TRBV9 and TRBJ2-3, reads DSGVTQTPKHLITATGQRVTLRCSPRSGDLSVYWYQQSLDQGLQFLIQYYNGEERAKGNILERFSAQQFPDLHSELNLSSLELGDSALYFCASSDGTSGGGPQYFGPGTRLTVL.

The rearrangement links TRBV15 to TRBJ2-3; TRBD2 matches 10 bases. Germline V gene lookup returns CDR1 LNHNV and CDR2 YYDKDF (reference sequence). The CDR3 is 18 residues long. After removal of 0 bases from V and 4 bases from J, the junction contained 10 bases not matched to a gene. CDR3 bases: TGTGCCACCAGCAGAGAGAAGGGGCCTAGCGGGGGAGCAGATACGCAGTATTTT. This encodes CATSREKGPSGGADTQYF.

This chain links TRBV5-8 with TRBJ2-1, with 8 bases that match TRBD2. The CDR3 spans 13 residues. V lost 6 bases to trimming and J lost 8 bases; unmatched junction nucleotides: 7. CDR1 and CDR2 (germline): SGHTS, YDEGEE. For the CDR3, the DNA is TGTGCCAGCACCTCGGGGGGGTTCGATGAGCAGTTCTTC. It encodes CASTSGGFDEQFF. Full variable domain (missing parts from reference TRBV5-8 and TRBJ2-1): EAGVTQSPTHLIKTRGQQATLRCSPISGHTSVYWYQQALGLGLQFLLWYDEGEERNRGNFPPRFSGRQFPNYSSELNVNALELEDSALYLCASTSGGFDEQFFGPGTRLTVL.

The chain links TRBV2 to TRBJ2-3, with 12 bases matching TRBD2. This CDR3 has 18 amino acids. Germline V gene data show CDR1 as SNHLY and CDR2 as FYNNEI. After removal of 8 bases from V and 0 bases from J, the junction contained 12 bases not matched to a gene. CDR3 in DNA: TGTGCCAGCCAGACTAGCGGGGGCGGTCCGGCTAGCACAGATACGCAGTATTTT. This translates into CASQTSGGGPASTDTQYF.

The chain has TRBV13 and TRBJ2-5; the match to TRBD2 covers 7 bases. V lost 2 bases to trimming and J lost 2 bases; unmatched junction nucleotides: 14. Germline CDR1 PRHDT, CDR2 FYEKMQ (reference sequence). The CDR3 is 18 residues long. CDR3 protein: CASSLMAGDPGGQETQYF. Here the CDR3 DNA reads TGTGCCAGCAGCTTAATGGCTGGGGACCCGGGAGGTCAAGAGACCCAGTACTTC.

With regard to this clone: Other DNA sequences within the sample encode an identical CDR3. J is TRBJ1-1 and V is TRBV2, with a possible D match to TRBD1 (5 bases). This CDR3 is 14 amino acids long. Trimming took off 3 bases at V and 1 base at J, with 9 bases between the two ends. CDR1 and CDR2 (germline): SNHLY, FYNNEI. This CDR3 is CASSEGRANTEAFF. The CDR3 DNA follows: TGTGCCAGCAGTGAGGGCAGGGCGAACACTGAAGCTTTCTTT.

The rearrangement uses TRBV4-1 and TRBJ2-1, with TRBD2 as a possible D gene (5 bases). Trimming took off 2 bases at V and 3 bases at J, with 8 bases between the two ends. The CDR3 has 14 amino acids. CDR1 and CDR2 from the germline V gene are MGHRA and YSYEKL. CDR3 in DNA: TGCGCCAGCAGCCAAACCGGGGACTACAATGAGCAGTTCTTC. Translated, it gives CASSQTGDYNEQFF.

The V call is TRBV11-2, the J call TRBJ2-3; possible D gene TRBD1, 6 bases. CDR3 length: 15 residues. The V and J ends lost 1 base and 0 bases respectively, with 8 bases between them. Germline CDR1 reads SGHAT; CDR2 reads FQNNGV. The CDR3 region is CASSLVQGSTDTQYF. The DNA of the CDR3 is TGTGCCAGCAGCTTAGTACAGGGTAGCACAGATACGCAGTATTTT.